Listed here are 11 T cell receptor beta chains from one sample, sequenced in a study of beta chain features in type 1 diabetes. Regarding the study as a whole: TCRB CDR3s were moderately but significantly shorter in Type 1 diabetes patients in all four CD4+ subsets.

The sequenced template was cDNA made from the entire isolated RNA. Using immunoSEQ multiplex PCR, the repertoire was profiled, and TCRdb retains in-frame clones only, with some absent. The table shows about 190,000 clones, with almost 8% occurring only once. These TCRs' antigens remain unknown. Sample: central memory CD4+ T cells from blood. The receptors shown here come from a man aged 18-30 years with type 1 diabetes.

V and J are TRBV7-2 and TRBJ2-5, with D possibly TRBD1 on 6 matching bases. Germline V CDR1 and CDR2: SGHTA, FQGNSA. The V and J ends lost 5 bases and 6 bases respectively, with 13 bases between them. The CDR3 loop spans 13 amino acids. The CDR3 here is CASSPDRYQTQYF. The CDR3 nucleotides read TGTGCCAGCAGCCCGGACAGATATCAGACCCAGTACTTC.

This chain connects TRBV7-9 to TRBJ2-2, with 10 nucleotides matching TRBD1. The germline V gene has CDR1 SEHNR and CDR2 FQNEAQ (reference sequence). The CDR3 runs to 16 residues. V trimming: 4 bases; J trimming: 6 bases; junction bases outside the gene matches: 8. The CDR3 bases are TGTGCCAGCAGCTCCCGGGACAGGGGAGAATCCGGGGAGCTGTTTTTT. Translating gives CASSSRDRGESGELFF.

This clone was counted only a few times. The V gene is TRBV6-5, the J gene TRBJ2-3; 7 bases line up with TRBD1. Germline lookup yields CDR1 MNHEY and CDR2 SVGAGI. V trimming: 5 bases; J trimming: 2 bases; junction bases outside the gene matches: 4. The length of the CDR3 is 14 residues. The CDR3 nucleotides are TGTGCCAGCAGTCCCGGGACAGACACAGATACGCAGTATTTT. It translates to CASSPGTDTDTQYF.

This chain uses TRBV19 with TRBJ2-3, with 8 bases matching TRBD1. The length of the CDR3 is 16 residues. Germline V CDR1 and CDR2: LNHDA, SQIVND (reference sequence). The V and J ends lost 7 bases and 1 base, in that order; junction bases with no gene match: 10. For the CDR3, the DNA is TGTGCCAGTACCCCTGACAGGGGATCAGGCACAGATACGCAGTATTTT. Its protein product is CASTPDRGSGTDTQYF. The full variable domain, in which reference TRBV19 and TRBJ2-3 provide the parts outside the CDR3, is DGGITQSPKYLFRKEGQNVTLSCEQNLNHDAMYWYRQDPGQGLRLIYYSQIVNDFQKGDIAEGYSVSREKKESFPLTVTSAQKNPTAFYLCASTPDRGSGTDTQYFGPGTRLTVL.

This clone appeared a few times. The genes are TRBV11-2 and TRBJ2-3; D is perhaps TRBD1 (5 bases). Trimming took off 2 bases at V and 1 base at J, with 16 bases between the two ends. CDR3 length equals 17 residues. Germline assignment: CDR1 SGHAT and CDR2 FQNNGV. The CDR3 here is CASSLSGIPRGTDTQYF. CDR3 coding DNA: TGTGCCAGCAGCTTATCAGGGATACCGAGAGGCACAGATACGCAGTATTTT.

The chain recombines TRBV7-2 with TRBJ1-2, with a weak D call TRBD1 (6 bases). The V end lost 4 bases, the J end lost 3 bases, and 12 bases lay between the germline ends. The CDR3 has 14 residues. Germline-derived CDR1 and CDR2 are SGHTA and FQGNSA. The CDR3 DNA reads TGTGCCAGCAGCTCCGGGTGGGGGCACTATGGCTACACCTTC. This sequence encodes CASSSGWGHYGYTF.

Only a few counts were recorded for this clone. This chain links TRBV6-5 with TRBJ2-3, with 9 bases identical to TRBD2. V gave up 6 bases and J gave up 4 bases; unmatched junction bases: 2. The CDR3 loop spans 13 amino acids. The germline CDR1 and CDR2 sequences are MNHEY and SVGAGI. CDR3 loop: CASSLAGADTQYF. CDR3 nucleotide sequence: TGTGCCAGCAGCTTAGCGGGAGCAGATACGCAGTATTTT.

This rearrangement joins TRBV11-2 to TRBJ1-2; 10 positions match TRBD1. The CDR3 has 14 residues. The germline V gene has CDR1 SGHAT and CDR2 FQNNGV. V was pared by 6 bases and J by 7 bases, with 8 bases of the junction left unmatched. This CDR3 is CASSQYRDRGGYTF. CDR3 coding DNA: TGTGCCAGCAGTCAATACAGGGACAGGGGTGGCTACACCTTC.

This clone came up a few times. The same CDR3 is also encoded by other DNA sequences in this sample. CDR3 region: CASSPSTGDYGYTF. Here the CDR3 DNA reads TGTGCCAGCAGCCCCAGCACCGGGGACTATGGCTACACCTTC. J is TRBJ1-2 and V is TRBV9, with unresolved D. There are 14 residues in the CDR3. The ends were cut back, 4 bases at V and 3 bases at J, with 13 bases in the middle. The germline CDR1 and CDR2 sequences are SGDLS and YYNGEE.

This clone was detected ten times or more. CDR3 protein: CASSSGSTHNEQFF. In DNA form, the CDR3 reads TGTGCCAGCAGTAGCGGGAGTACCCACAATGAGCAGTTCTTC. This chain joins TRBV28 and TRBJ2-1, with 8 nucleotides matching TRBD2. CDR3 length equals 14 residues. Trimming took 5 bases from V and 5 from J; bases not matched to a gene: 5. Germline lookup yields CDR1 MDHEN and CDR2 SYDVKM.

The table lists this clone with a few counts. This rearrangement joins TRBV18 to TRBJ2-3, with D perhaps matching TRBD1 (5 bases). Germline values: CDR1 KGHSH, CDR2 LQKENI. The CDR3 is 14 residues long. V was trimmed by 2 bases and J by 1 base, leaving 7 bases between them. The CDR3 coding sequence is TGTGCCAGCTCACCAGACAGCGGCACAGATACGCAGTATTTT. This translates into CASSPDSGTDTQYF. Full variable domain (remainder filled in from reference TRBV18 and TRBJ2-3): NAGVMQNPRHLVRRRGQEARLRCSPMKGHSHVYWYRQLPEEGLKFMVYLQKENIIDESGMPKERFSAEFPKEGPSILRIQQVVRGDSAAYFCASSPDSGTDTQYFGPGTRLTVL.